The clone carrying this T cell receptor beta chain has just one count. Generated by immunoSEQ multiplex PCR, the TCRdb table keeps only in-frame clones and is missing some. The table has around 73,000 clones, approximately 80% seen once. The length of the CDR3 is 12 residues. The junction had 8 bases not matched to a gene; V was cut back by 7 bases and J by 9 bases. Germline assignment: CDR1 SQVTM and CDR2 ANQGSEA. These data come from a study of blood T cell repertoires in COVID-19. On the study more broadly: Sites in the United States, Italy and Spain provided acute and convalescent COVID-19 samples. In each case, the material was cDNA or gDNA derived from T cells, B-cell-depleted T cells, or PBMCs.

The chain combines TRBV29-1 with TRBJ2-1, with TRBD2 identical over 8 bases. The TCR sequence derives from a man aged 65 to 79 with COVID-19, enrolled during active disease. Sequencing was performed on peripheral blood. The DNA for the CDR3 is TGCAGCGGGACTAGCCGGGGCGTTGAGCAGTTCTTC. Protein product: CSGTSRGVEQFF.